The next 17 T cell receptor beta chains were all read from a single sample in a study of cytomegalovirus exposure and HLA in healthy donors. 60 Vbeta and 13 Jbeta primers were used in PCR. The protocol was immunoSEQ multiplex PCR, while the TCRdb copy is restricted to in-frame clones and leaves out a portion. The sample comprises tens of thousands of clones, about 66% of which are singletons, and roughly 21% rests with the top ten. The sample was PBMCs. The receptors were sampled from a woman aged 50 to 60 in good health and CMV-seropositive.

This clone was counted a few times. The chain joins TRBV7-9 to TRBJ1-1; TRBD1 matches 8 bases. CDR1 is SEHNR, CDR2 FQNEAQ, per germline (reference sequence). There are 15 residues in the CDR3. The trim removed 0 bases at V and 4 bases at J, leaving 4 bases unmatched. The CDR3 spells CASSLAGGQGTEAFF. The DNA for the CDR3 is TGTGCCAGCAGCTTAGCCGGCGGACAGGGCACTGAAGCTTTCTTT.

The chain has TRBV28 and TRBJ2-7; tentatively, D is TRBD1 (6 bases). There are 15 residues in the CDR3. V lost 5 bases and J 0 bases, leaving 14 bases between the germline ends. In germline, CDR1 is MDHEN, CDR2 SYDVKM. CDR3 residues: CASSLIRDISYEQYF. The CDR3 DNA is TGTGCCAGCAGTCTCATACGGGACATCTCCTACGAGCAGTACTTC.

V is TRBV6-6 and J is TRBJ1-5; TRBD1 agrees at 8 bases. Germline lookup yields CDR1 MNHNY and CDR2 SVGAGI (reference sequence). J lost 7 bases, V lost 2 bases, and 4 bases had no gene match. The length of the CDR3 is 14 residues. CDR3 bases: TGTGCCAGCAGTTACGGGCAGGGGGCCCAGCCCCAGCATTTT. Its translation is CASSYGQGAQPQHF.

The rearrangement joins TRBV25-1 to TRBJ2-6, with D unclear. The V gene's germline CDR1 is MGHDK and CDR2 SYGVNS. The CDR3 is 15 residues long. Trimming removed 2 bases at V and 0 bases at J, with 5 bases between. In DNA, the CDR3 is TGTGCCAGCAGTGAAATTAGCTCTGGGGCCAACGTCCTGACTTTC. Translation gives CASSEISSGANVLTF.

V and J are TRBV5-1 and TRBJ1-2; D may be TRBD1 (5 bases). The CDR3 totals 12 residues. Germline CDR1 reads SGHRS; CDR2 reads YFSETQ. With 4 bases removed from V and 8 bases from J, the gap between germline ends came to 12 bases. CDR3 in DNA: TGCGCCAGCAGCGCCGACAGTCAGGGCTACACCTTC. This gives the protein CASSADSQGYTF.

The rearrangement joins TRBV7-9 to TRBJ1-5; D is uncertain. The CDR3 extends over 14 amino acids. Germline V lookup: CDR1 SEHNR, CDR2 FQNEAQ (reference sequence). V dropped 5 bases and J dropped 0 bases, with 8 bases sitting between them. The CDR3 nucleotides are TGTGCCAGCAGCCAGATCAATAGCAATCAGCCCCAGCATTTT. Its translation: CASSQINSNQPQHF.

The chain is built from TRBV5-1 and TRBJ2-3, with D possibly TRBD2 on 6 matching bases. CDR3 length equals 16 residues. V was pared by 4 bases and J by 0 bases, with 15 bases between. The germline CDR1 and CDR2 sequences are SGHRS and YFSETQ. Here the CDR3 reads CASSGGRPVSTDTQYF. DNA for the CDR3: TGCGCCAGCAGCGGAGGGCGGCCAGTTAGCACAGATACGCAGTATTTT.

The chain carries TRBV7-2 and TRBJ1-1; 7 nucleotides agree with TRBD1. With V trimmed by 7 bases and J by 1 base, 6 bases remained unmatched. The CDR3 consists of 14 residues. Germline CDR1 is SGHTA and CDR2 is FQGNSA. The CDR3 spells CASTPQGTNTEAFF. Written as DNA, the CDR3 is TGTGCCAGCACCCCACAGGGGACGAACACTGAAGCTTTCTTT.

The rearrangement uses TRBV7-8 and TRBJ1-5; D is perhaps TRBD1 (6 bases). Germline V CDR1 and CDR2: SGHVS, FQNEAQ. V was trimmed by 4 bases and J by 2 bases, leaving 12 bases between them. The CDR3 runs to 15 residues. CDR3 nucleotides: TGTGCCAGCAGCTCCGGGAACAGGGGCAATCAGCCCCAGCATTTT. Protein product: CASSSGNRGNQPQHF.

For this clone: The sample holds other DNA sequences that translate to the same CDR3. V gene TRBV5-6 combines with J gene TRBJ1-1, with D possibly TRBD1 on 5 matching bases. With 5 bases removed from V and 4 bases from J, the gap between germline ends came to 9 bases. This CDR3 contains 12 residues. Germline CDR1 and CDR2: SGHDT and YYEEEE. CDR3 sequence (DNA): TGTGCCAGCAGAAGGGGCGGCACTGAAGCTTTCTTT. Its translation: CASRRGGTEAFF.

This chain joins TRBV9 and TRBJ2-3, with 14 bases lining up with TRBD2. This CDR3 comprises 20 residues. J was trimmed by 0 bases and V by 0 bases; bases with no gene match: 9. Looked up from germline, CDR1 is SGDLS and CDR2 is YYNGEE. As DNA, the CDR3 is TGTGCCAGCAGCGTAGAGGGTGGACTAGCGGGGGGCCTTAGCACAGATACGCAGTATTTT. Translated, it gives CASSVEGGLAGGLSTDTQYF.

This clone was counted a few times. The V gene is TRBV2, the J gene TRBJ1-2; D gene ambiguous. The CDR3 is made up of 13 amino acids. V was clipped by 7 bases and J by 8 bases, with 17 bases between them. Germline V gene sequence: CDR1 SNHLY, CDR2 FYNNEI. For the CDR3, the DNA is TGTGCCAGCACCCGGGATAATTTAGGGGGCTACACCTTC. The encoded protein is CASTRDNLGGYTF. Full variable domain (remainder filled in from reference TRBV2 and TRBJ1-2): EPEVTQTPSHQVTQMGQEVILRCVPISNHLYFYWYRQILGQKVEFLVSFYNNEISEKSEIFDDQFSVERPDGSNFTLKIRSTKLEDSAMYFCASTRDNLGGYTFGSGTRLTVV.

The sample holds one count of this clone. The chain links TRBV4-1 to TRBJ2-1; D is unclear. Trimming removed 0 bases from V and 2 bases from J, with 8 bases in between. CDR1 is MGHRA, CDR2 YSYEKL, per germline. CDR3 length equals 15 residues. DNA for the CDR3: TGCGCCAGCAGCCAAGATCCTAGGACCTACAATGAGCAGTTCTTC. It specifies CASSQDPRTYNEQFF.

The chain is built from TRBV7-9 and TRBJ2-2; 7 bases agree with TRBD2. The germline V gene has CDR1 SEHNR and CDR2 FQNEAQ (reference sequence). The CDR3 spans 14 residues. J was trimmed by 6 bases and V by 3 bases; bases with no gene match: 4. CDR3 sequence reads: CASSLYREAGELFF. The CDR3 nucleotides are TGTGCCAGCAGCTTGTATCGGGAGGCCGGGGAGCTGTTTTTT.

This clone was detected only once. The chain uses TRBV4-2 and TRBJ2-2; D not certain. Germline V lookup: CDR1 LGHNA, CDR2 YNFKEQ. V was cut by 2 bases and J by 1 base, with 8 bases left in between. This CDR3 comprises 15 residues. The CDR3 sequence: CASSQRQVNTGELFF. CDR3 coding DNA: TGTGCCAGCAGCCAAAGGCAGGTGAACACCGGGGAGCTGTTTTTT.

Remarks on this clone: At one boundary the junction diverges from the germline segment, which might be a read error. This CDR3 is CASSYWQGEKLLF. CDR3 DNA sequence: TGTGCCAGCAGTTACTGGCAAGGGGAAAAACTGCTTTTT. The chain recombines TRBV6-5 with TRBJ1-4; weak D call: TRBD1 (5 bases). Germline V gene data show CDR1 as MNHEY and CDR2 as SVGAGI. The CDR3 is 13 residues long.

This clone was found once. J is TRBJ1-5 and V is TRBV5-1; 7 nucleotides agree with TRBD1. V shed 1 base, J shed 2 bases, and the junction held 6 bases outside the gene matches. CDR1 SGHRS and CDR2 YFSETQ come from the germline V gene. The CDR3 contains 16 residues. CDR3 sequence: CASSLTGDLGNQPQHF. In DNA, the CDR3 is TGCGCCAGCAGCTTGACAGGGGATTTGGGCAATCAGCCCCAGCATTTT.